This T cell receptor beta chain emerged from a study of Ad26.COV2.S vaccination and SARS-CoV-2 variants. Overall study context: Intramuscular Ad26.COV2.S doses were given once or twice, 56 days apart. General observations from the study: Marked by substantial breadth, spike-specific CD8+ and CD4+ T cell responses were reportedly seen after vaccination.

This table comes from immunoSEQ multiplex PCR, and its TCRdb copy is limited to in-frame clones, with some not included. The data show about 680,000 clones, around 89% seen once. Concerning this clone itself: Its specificity is not known.

Stated treatment: roughly 20 received Ad26.COV2.S at low or high dose, single or two shots; about five received placebo; per-sample allocation not given. At day 63 after the first vaccine or placebo injection, samples were drawn. The receptor was derived from a person between 18 and 60 years old who received the Ad26.COV2.S COVID-19 vaccine or a placebo. Sequenced here: peripheral blood, sampled in a trial of Ad26.COV2.S vaccine versus placebo.

The CDR3 is CASSSGTSEPYEQYF. CDR3 nucleotide sequence: TGCGCCAGCAGCTCTGGGACTAGCGAACCCTACGAGCAGTACTTC. V and J are TRBV10-1 and TRBJ2-7; TRBD2 aligns across 10 bases. Germline assignment: CDR1 WNHNN and CDR2 SYGVQD (reference sequence). This CDR3 has 15 residues. V shed 6 bases, J shed 2 bases, and the junction held 7 bases outside the gene matches.